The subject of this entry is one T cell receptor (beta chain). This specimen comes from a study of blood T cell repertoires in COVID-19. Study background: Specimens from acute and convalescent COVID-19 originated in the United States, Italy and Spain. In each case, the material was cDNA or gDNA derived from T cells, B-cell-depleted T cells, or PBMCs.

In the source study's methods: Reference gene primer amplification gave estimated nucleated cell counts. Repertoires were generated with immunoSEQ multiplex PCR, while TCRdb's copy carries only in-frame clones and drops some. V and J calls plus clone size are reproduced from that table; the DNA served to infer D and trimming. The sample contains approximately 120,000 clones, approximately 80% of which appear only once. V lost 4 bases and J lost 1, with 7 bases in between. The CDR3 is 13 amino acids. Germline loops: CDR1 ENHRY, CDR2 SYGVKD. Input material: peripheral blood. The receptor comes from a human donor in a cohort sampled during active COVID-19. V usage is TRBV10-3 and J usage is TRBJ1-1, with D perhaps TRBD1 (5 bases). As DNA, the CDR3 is TGTGCCATCAGTGGACAGCGGAACACTGAAGCTTTCTTT. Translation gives CAISGQRNTEAFF.